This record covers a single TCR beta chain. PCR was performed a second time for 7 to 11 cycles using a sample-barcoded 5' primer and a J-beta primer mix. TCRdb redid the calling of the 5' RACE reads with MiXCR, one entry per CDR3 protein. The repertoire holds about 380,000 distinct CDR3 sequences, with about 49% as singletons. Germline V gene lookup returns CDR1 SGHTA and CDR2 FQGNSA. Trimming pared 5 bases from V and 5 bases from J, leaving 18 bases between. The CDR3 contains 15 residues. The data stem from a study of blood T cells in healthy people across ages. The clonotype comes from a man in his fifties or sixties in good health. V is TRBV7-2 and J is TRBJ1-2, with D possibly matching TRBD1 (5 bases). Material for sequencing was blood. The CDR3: CASSPGERTRYGYTF. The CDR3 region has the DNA TGTGCCAGCAGCCCGGGGGAGCGGACGCGGTATGGCTACACCTTC.